This entry lists 7 T cell receptor beta chains sequenced from one sample in a study of OX40 agonist ivuxolimab in advanced cancers. The library relied on the immunoSEQ multiplex PCR assay. TCRdb retrieved this table from immuneACCESS and kept in-frame rearrangements only. Not all clones are present; in checked studies, unresolved V genes account for under half, and no reason is known for the remainder. Present in this sample are about 14,000 clones, about four fifths of which were seen just once. 36% of the sample is taken by the ten largest. The specimen comprised CD4+ or CD8+ T cells sorted from blood, sampled in a trial of the OX40 agonist ivuxolimab. These TCRs come from an adult with an advanced solid tumor such as melanoma, head and neck, liver or kidney cancer.

The DNA for the CDR3 is TGTGCCAGTAGTATGGGGACAGGGTATGGCTACACCTTC. This gives the protein CASSMGTGYGYTF. This chain joins TRBV19 and TRBJ1-2; TRBD1 matches at 9 bases. V was clipped by 3 bases and J by 5 bases; unmatched bases: 1. This CDR3 is built from 13 residues. CDR1 and CDR2 from the germline V gene are LNHDA and SQIVND (reference sequence).

The chain is built from TRBV9 and TRBJ2-6; D may match TRBD1 or TRBD2 (5 bases each). Trimming removed 0 bases from V and 0 bases from J, with 22 bases in between. From germline, CDR1 is SGDLS and CDR2 YYNGEE. This CDR3 has 21 residues. CDR3 nucleotide sequence: TGTGCCAGCAGCGTAGCCTTCCAGACCGACAGAGGGACCTCTGGGGCCAACGTCCTGACTTTC. Translated, it gives CASSVAFQTDRGTSGANVLTF.

The rearrangement links TRBV19 to TRBJ1-5; D is unresolved. The length of the CDR3 is 13 residues. Trimming left V 3 bases short and J 5 bases short, with 8 bases between. Looked up from germline, CDR1 is LNHDA and CDR2 is SQIVND (reference sequence). The CDR3 bases are TGTGCCAGTAGTATCATGGCCGATCAGCCCCAGCATTTT. It specifies CASSIMADQPQHF.

The chain couples TRBV15 to TRBJ1-2, with D unresolved. Germline V CDR1 and CDR2: LNHNV, YYDKDF (reference sequence). CDR3 size: 14 residues. V was shortened by 0 bases and J by 11 bases, with 16 bases between the two germline ends. CDR3 sequence (DNA): TGTGCCACCAGCAGAGATCCCGAGATCGAGAGGTACACCTTC. Encoded protein: CATSRDPEIERYTF.

This rearrangement joins TRBV10-1 to TRBJ2-3; D remains ambiguous. V dropped 3 bases and J dropped 5 bases, with 9 bases sitting between them. The CDR3 is 13 residues long. Germline V gene sequence: CDR1 WNHNN, CDR2 SYGVQD (reference sequence). This chain's CDR3 is CASSETTGDTQYF. The CDR3, as DNA: TGCGCCAGCAGTGAAACTACCGGAGATACGCAGTATTTT.

This clone came up a few times. The gene calls are TRBV7-8 and TRBJ1-1, with D unresolved. The V end was cut by 0 bases, the J end by 1 base, with 21 bases between. Germline V lookup: CDR1 SGHVS, CDR2 FQNEAQ. The CDR3 is 19 residues long. CDR3 nucleotides: TGTGCCAGCAGCTTAGCGCACCCATCCTTAATTGAGAAGAACACTGAAGCTTTCTTT. This encodes CASSLAHPSLIEKNTEAFF.

CDR3 sequence reads: CASSLGGTGVSDTQYF. The DNA of the CDR3 is TGTGCCAGCAGCTTGGGCGGGACAGGAGTCTCAGATACGCAGTATTTT. The chain couples TRBV7-3 to TRBJ2-3, with 8 bases lining up with TRBD1. The V gene's germline CDR1 is SGHTA and CDR2 FQGTGA. V dropped 3 bases and J dropped 4; count of bases not matched to a gene: 9. The CDR3 consists of 16 residues. Combining the CDR3 with reference TRBV7-3 and TRBJ2-3 gives the whole variable domain GAGVSQTPSNKVTEKGKYVELRCDPISGHTALYWYRQSLGQGPEFLIYFQGTGAADDSGLPNDRFFAVRPEGSVSTLKIQRTERGDSAVYLCASSLGGTGVSDTQYFGPGTRLTVL.